One TCR beta chain is described in this entry. CDR3 length: 14 residues. Germline values: CDR1 SGDLS, CDR2 YYNGEE. Trimming took 4 bases from V and 2 from J, leaving 13 bases between them. Primers for the PCR totalled 60 Vbeta and 13 Jbeta. Libraries were prepared by immunoSEQ multiplex PCR; TCRdb keeps only in-frame clonotypes and omits some of them. This sample contains approximately 100,000 clones. This sample is part of a study of cytomegalovirus exposure and HLA in healthy donors. What was sequenced was PBMCs. This chain links TRBV9 with TRBJ2-7, with D possibly being TRBD2 (7 bases). The sequence was collected from a man in his fifties or sixties in good health and CMV-seronegative. CDR3 region: CASSFSGDTYEQYF. The DNA for the CDR3 is TGTGCCAGCAGCTTCAGCGGGGACACCTACGAGCAGTACTTC.